A selection of T cell receptor beta chains follows, all from one sample in a study of blood T cell repertoires in COVID-19. The data were produced by immunoSEQ multiplex PCR, yet TCRdb's version contains in-frame clones alone and is incomplete. Altogether about 250,000 clones are present, 85% being singletons, with the ten largest covering about 9.1%. Sequenced input: PBMCs or T cells enriched from blood (not recorded which). The origin of the receptors is a woman aged 45 to 65 with acute COVID-19. The CDR3 runs from the conserved cysteine through the conserved F or W. Each record gives: J gene, clone size, V gene, CDR3 length, D gene, CDR3 DNA, CDR3 protein. A D gene is named only where the DNA matches it firmly. Size tells how often a clone was seen (once, few, many) or the class of an expanded clone, and some rows leave it out.

>TRBJ2-7|-|TRBV11-2|14|TRBD2
TGTGCCAGCAGCTTACTACTAGCGGGCTCTGCCCGGGACTTC
CASSLLLAGSARDF
>TRBJ2-2|once|TRBV2|14|-
TGTGCCAGCAGTGTTGACTTTAACACCGGGGAGCTGTTTTTT
CASSVDFNTGELFF
>TRBJ1-2|-|TRBV7-8|17|TRBD1
TGTGCCAGCAGCTTAATGCGGACAGGAAGTATAAACTATGGCTACACCTTC
CASSLMRTGSINYGYTF
>TRBJ1-2|-|TRBV6-5|14|-
TGTGCCAGCAGGGCCCCGGGAGGGGGGGATGGCTACACCTTC
CASRAPGGGDGYTF
>TRBJ2-1|-|TRBV4-3|16|TRBD1
TGCGCCAGCAGCCGTGATACAGGGGTAGACTACAATGAGCAGTTCTTC
CASSRDTGVDYNEQFF
>TRBJ2-7|-|TRBV10-3|16|TRBD2
TGTGCCTCCTCGGACCCCACTAGCGCCCTGTCGTACGAGCAGTACTTC
CASSDPTSALSYEQYF
>TRBJ1-1|-|TRBV7-6|12|-
TGTGCCAGCAGCTCCGCGGGTCTCCAAGCTTTCTTT
CASSSAGLQAFF
>TRBJ2-2|-|TRBV29-1|15|TRBD2
TGCAGCGTGGATGGCCTAGCGGGGGCCACCGGGGAGCTGTTTTTT
CSVDGLAGATGELFF
>TRBJ1-2|-|TRBV5-1|14|-
TGCGCCAGCGCGACGAGGATGGACTCCTATGGCTACACCTTC
CASATRMDSYGYTF
>TRBJ1-2|-|TRBV7-2|15|TRBD1
TGTGCCAGCAGCTTACAGGGGGCAGTCAACTATGGCTACACCTTC
CASSLQGAVNYGYTF
>TRBJ2-3|-|TRBV10-1|15|TRBD1
TGCGCCAGCAGCCTACTGGACAGGGTCACAGATACGCAGTATTTT
CASSLLDRVTDTQYF
>TRBJ1-4|-|TRBV18|14|-
TGTGCCAGCTCACCAACAGGGAAAACCGAAAAACTGTTTTTT
CASSPTGKTEKLFF
>TRBJ2-1|-|TRBV5-1|16|-
TGCGCCAGCAGCTTCGGGGGGCTGGGCTCCTACAATGAGCAGTTCTTC
CASSFGGLGSYNEQFF
>TRBJ1-1|-|TRBV12-3/TRBV12-4|13|TRBD1
TGTGCCAGCAGTTTAGTGACAGGGGCTGAAGCTTTCTTT
CASSLVTGAEAFF
>TRBJ2-1|once|TRBV2|13|-
TGTGCCAGCAGGGGCCAGGGGAACAATGAGCAGTTCTTC
CASRGQGNNEQFF
>TRBJ1-5|-|TRBV7-2|13|-
TGTGCCAGCAGCATAGGACAGAATCAGCCCCAGCATTTT
CASSIGQNQPQHF
>TRBJ1-2|-|TRBV5-1|13|TRBD1
TGCGCCAGCAGCTTCGACAGGGGGAATGGCTACACCTTC
CASSFDRGNGYTF
>TRBJ1-4|-|TRBV9|15|TRBD1
TGTGCCAGCAGCGTAGACTCAGGGGGCGGTGAAAAACTGTTTTTT
CASSVDSGGGEKLFF
>TRBJ2-1|-|TRBV13|16|TRBD2
TGTGCCAGCAGCTTAGGCCTAGCGGGGGGGTTTGATGAGCAGTTCTTC
CASSLGLAGGFDEQFF
>TRBJ1-1|-|TRBV4-3|17|-
TGCGCCAGCAGCCGAGAGGGGGGGGATAGTCTTGCCAGTGAAGCTTTCTTT
CASSREGGDSLASEAFF
>TRBJ1-6|-|TRBV5-1|16|TRBD1
TGCGCCAGCAGCCCCCTCGGACAGGGTGATAATTCACCCCTCCACTTT
CASSPLGQGDNSPLHF
>TRBJ2-3|-|TRBV12-3/TRBV12-4|13|-
TGTGCCAGCAGTTTGGGCACCACCGATACGCAGTATTTT
CASSLGTTDTQYF
>TRBJ1-2|-|TRBV7-6|16|TRBD1
TGTGCCAGCAGCCAAAGTACAGGGGGCTTTAACTATGGCTACACCTTC
CASSQSTGGFNYGYTF
>TRBJ1-2|-|TRBV11-2|15|TRBD1
TGTGCCAGCAGTTACTCCGGGACAGGGTTAAGCGGCTACACCTTC
CASSYSGTGLSGYTF
>TRBJ1-1|-|TRBV10-3|13|-
TGTGCCATCAGTCCCAGGGGTAGCGATGAAGCTTTCTTT
CAISPRGSDEAFF
>TRBJ2-1|-|TRBV5-4|15|TRBD1
TGTGCCAGCAGCTTGAGGACAGGGTCGAACAATGAGCAGTTCTTC
CASSLRTGSNNEQFF
>TRBJ1-5|-|TRBV28|16|TRBD1
TGTGCCAGCAGTCCTGGACAGGGGAGCGCCAATCAGCCCCAGCATTTT
CASSPGQGSANQPQHF
>TRBJ2-2|-|TRBV14|15|TRBD1
TGTGCCAGCAGCCCGACAGGGCCCAACACCGGGGAGCTGTTTTTT
CASSPTGPNTGELFF
>TRBJ1-3|-|TRBV2|16|-
TGTGCCAGCAGTCGGAACCTACTAAGCTCTGGAAACACCATATATTTT
CASSRNLLSSGNTIYF
>TRBJ1-2|-|TRBV5-6|16|-
TGTGCCAGCAGCTCCCTGTGGGGGGGAGCTAACTATGGCTACACCTTC
CASSSLWGGANYGYTF
>TRBJ1-4|-|TRBV5-6|16|-
TGTGCCAGCAGCCTAAGCGGGGGACGGCTGAATGAAAAACTGTTTTTT
CASSLSGGRLNEKLFF
>TRBJ2-7|-|TRBV19|13|-
TGTGCCAGTAGTCCACAGGCCTCCTACGAGCAGTACTTC
CASSPQASYEQYF
>TRBJ1-5|-|TRBV9|14|-
TGTGCCAGCAGCGGGACAGAGTTCTTTCAGCCCCAGCATTTT
CASSGTEFFQPQHF
>TRBJ2-1|-|TRBV6-2/TRBV6-3|17|TRBD2
TGTGCCAGCAGTCCACGACTAGCGGTGAGCTCCTACAATGAGCAGTTCTTC
CASSPRLAVSSYNEQFF
>TRBJ1-6|-|TRBV3-1/TRBV3-2|15|-
TGTGCCAGCAGCCAAGATACAGGATATAATTCACCCCTCCACTTT
CASSQDTGYNSPLHF
>TRBJ2-1|-|TRBV7-6|15|TRBD1
TGTGCCAGCAGCTCCATCTGGACAGGCTACAATGAGCAGTTCTTC
CASSSIWTGYNEQFF
>TRBJ1-1|few|TRBV5-6|14|TRBD1
TGTGCCAGCAGCGGCACAGGGGGGAGCACTGAAGCTTTCTTT
CASSGTGGSTEAFF
>TRBJ2-4|-|TRBV11-2|15|-
TGTGCCAGCAGCTTATTGGGCGGAGGACCAAACATTCAGTACTTC
CASSLLGGGPNIQYF
>TRBJ2-7|once|TRBV10-3|13|TRBD1
TGTGCCATCAGAGAGACAGGGGGCCCCGAGCAGTACTTC
CAIRETGGPEQYF
>TRBJ1-2|-|TRBV19|13|-
TGTGCCAGTTTTGGCCAGGGGCCCGGTGGCTACACCTTC
CASFGQGPGGYTF
>TRBJ2-1|-|TRBV5-1|15|-
TGCGCCAGCAGCTTGTGGGGGCCCCCTTTGGATGAGCAGTTCTTC
CASSLWGPPLDEQFF
>TRBJ2-3|-|TRBV28|16|-
TGTGCCAGCAGTTTAGGAGCGGCGGGGGCTCTAGATACGCAGTATTTT
CASSLGAAGALDTQYF
>TRBJ1-1|-|TRBV6-4|13|TRBD1
TGTGCCAGCAGTGACTCGAGGGCCAGGGGGCTCGTCTTT
CASSDSRARGLVF
>TRBJ1-5|-|TRBV7-9|14|-
TGTGCCAGCAGCTTAGGAGCCGGTAATCAGCCCCAGCATTTT
CASSLGAGNQPQHF
>TRBJ1-2|-|TRBV30|12|-
TGTGCCTGGAGTGTACCAGTCTATGGCTACACCTTC
CAWSVPVYGYTF
>TRBJ2-2|-|TRBV25-1|14|-
TGTGCCAGCAGTGAATATAAGGGGTCCGGGGAGCTGTTTTTT
CASSEYKGSGELFF
>TRBJ1-2|-|TRBV5-4|15|-
TGTGCCAGCAGCTTGGGATCGGCCAGGAACTATGGCTACACCTTC
CASSLGSARNYGYTF
>TRBJ1-5|-|TRBV3-1/TRBV3-2|17|TRBD1
TGTGCCAGCAGCCTTAACCCGACAGGGGCGAATAGTCAGCCCCAGCATTTT
CASSLNPTGANSQPQHF
>TRBJ1-2|once|TRBV4-2|13|-
TGTGCCAGCAGCCAAGTGGCAGTGTATGGCTACACCTTC
CASSQVAVYGYTF
>TRBJ1-4|-|TRBV5-1|15|-
TGCGCCAGCACGGCCAGGGCCTTTGGGTATGAAAAACTGTTTTTT
CASTARAFGYEKLFF
>TRBJ2-7|-|TRBV19|14|-
TGTGCCAGTACCGATGCGGAGGGAACCTACGAGCAGTACTTC
CASTDAEGTYEQYF
>TRBJ2-2|-|TRBV7-2|15|TRBD1
TGTGCCAGCAGCGGATTGTACAGGGGACCCGGGGAGCTGTTTTTT
CASSGLYRGPGELFF
>TRBJ1-1|-|TRBV5-1|15|-
TGCGCCAGCAGCCTGCATCGGGGTTTGAACACTGAAGCTTTCTTT
CASSLHRGLNTEAFF
>TRBJ1-1|-|TRBV5-1|15|-
TGCGCCAGCAGCCCGGGACAAATCATGAACACTGAAGCTTTCTTT
CASSPGQIMNTEAFF
>TRBJ1-6|-|TRBV25-1|15|-
TGTGCCAGCAGTAATGCAGGCGCCTCTAATTCACCCCTCCACTTT
CASSNAGASNSPLHF
>TRBJ2-3|-|TRBV27|15|-
TGTGCCAGCAGTTTATTGGGGGAGGGCACAGATACGCAGTATTTT
CASSLLGEGTDTQYF
>TRBJ2-7|-|TRBV7-9|18|TRBD2
TGTGCCAGCAGCGCCGGGACTAGCGGGGTGGAATTTCTACGAGCGCAGTACTTC
CASSAGTSGVEFLRAQYF
>TRBJ1-3|-|TRBV18|14|TRBD1
TGTGCCAGCTCACCCTTGGACAGGGGAAACACCATATATTTT
CASSPLDRGNTIYF
>TRBJ2-5|-|TRBV5-6|15|TRBD2
TGTGCCAGCAGCTCCCTAGCGGGGGGGCCGGAGACCCAGTACTTC
CASSSLAGGPETQYF